The next 29 T cell receptor beta chains were all read from a single sample in a study of beta chain features in type 1 diabetes. Sequencing targeted expressed TCRB transcripts, as all isolated RNA had been reverse transcribed. Profiling relied on immunoSEQ multiplex PCR, and the TCRdb table lists in-frame clones only, not all of them. The table has about 150,000 clones, roughly 11% seen once. The sample consisted of central memory CD4+ T cells from blood. The source of these receptors is a man aged 18 to 30 in good health.

The table lists this clone with a few counts. The chain links TRBV5-1 to TRBJ2-5, with D perhaps matching TRBD1 (6 bases). Trimming took 6 bases from V and 0 from J, leaving 9 bases between them. Germline V lookup: CDR1 SGHRS, CDR2 YFSETQ. This CDR3 has 13 residues. This chain's CDR3 is CASTGDNQETQYF. CDR3 coding DNA: TGCGCCAGCACCGGGGACAACCAAGAGACCCAGTACTTC.

The chain couples TRBV18 to TRBJ1-4; unclear D gene. Germline CDR1 KGHSH, CDR2 LQKENI. The CDR3 is 14 residues long. V was cut by 3 bases and J by 5 bases, with 10 bases left in between. CDR3 loop: CASSPDGLNEKLFF. In DNA form, the CDR3 reads TGTGCCAGCTCACCCGACGGGTTAAATGAAAAACTGTTTTTT.

A few counts support this clone. The identical CDR3 is also encoded by other nucleotide sequences in the sample. The rearrangement links TRBV5-6 to TRBJ2-3; possible D gene TRBD1, 6 bases. Germline assignment: CDR1 SGHDT and CDR2 YYEEEE. The CDR3 loop spans 15 amino acids. Between the trimmed V and J ends, which lost 4 bases and 0 bases, there was a span of 12 bases. The CDR3: CASSLIQGSTDTQYF. The CDR3 bases are TGTGCCAGCAGCCTAATACAGGGCAGCACAGATACGCAGTATTTT.

The chain has TRBV28 and TRBJ2-4; either TRBD1 or TRBD2 may supply D (5 bases each). The length of the CDR3 is 15 residues. The germline V gene has CDR1 MDHEN and CDR2 SYDVKM. With 1 base removed from V and 4 bases from J, the gap between germline ends came to 11 bases. CDR3 bases: TGTGCCAGCAGTTTATATGGGACGTCAAAAAACATTCAGTACTTC. Translated: CASSLYGTSKNIQYF.

The V gene is TRBV11-3, the J gene TRBJ2-5, with TRBD1 matching over 12 bases. Per germline, CDR1 SGHNT and CDR2 YENEEA. V was pared by 3 bases and J by 7 bases, with 3 bases of the junction left unmatched. This CDR3 is built from 14 residues. CDR3 amino acids: CASSFGTGGGTQYF. Here the CDR3 DNA reads TGTGCCAGCAGCTTCGGGACAGGGGGCGGGACCCAGTACTTC.

V usage is TRBV5-1 and J usage is TRBJ2-7; D remains ambiguous. Trimming pared 4 bases from V and 3 bases from J, leaving 8 bases between. This CDR3 spans 12 amino acids. Germline V gene data show CDR1 as SGHRS and CDR2 as YFSETQ. The CDR3, as DNA: TGCGCCAGCAGCCCCCTAGGCTACGAGCAGTACTTC. Protein: CASSPLGYEQYF.

In this sample, this clone turned up a few times. V and J are TRBV9 and TRBJ1-1, with 7 bases matching TRBD1. From germline, CDR1 is SGDLS and CDR2 YYNGEE. The V and J ends lost 3 bases and 3 bases, in that order; junction bases with no gene match: 5. The CDR3 extends over 14 amino acids. The CDR3 sequence is CASSAQGVDTEAFF. In nucleotides, the CDR3 is TGTGCCAGCAGCGCCCAGGGGGTAGACACTGAAGCTTTCTTT.

This clone was picked up a small number of times. The chain links TRBV4-3 to TRBJ2-7; the match to TRBD1 covers 8 bases. Trimming removed 2 bases from V and 3 bases from J; junction bases left unmatched: 9. The germline gives CDR1 LGHNA, CDR2 YSLEER. There are 16 residues in the CDR3. CDR3 DNA: TGCGCCAGCAGCCAATTCGCGGGACAGGACCTCTACGAGCAGTACTTC. As protein: CASSQFAGQDLYEQYF.

This chain connects TRBV5-4 to TRBJ2-2; D could derive from TRBD1 or TRBD2 (5 bases each). V was trimmed by 0 bases and J by 11 bases, leaving 11 bases between them. Looked up from germline, CDR1 is SGHNT and CDR2 is YYREEE (reference sequence). This CDR3 is built from 13 residues. CDR3 nucleotide sequence: TGTGCCAGCAGCTTGGAGGGACGGTCCGAGCTGTTTTTT. It encodes CASSLEGRSELFF.

Only a few counts were recorded for this clone. CDR3 sequence: CASSYLAGGMGSPLHF. CDR3 bases: TGTGCCAGCAGTTACCTGGCAGGGGGCATGGGATCACCCCTCCACTTT. The V and J genes are TRBV28 and TRBJ1-6; the match to TRBD1 covers 8 bases. V dropped 4 bases and J dropped 10; count of bases not matched to a gene: 12. Germline CDR1 MDHEN, CDR2 SYDVKM. This CDR3 region has 16 residues. Combining the CDR3 with reference TRBV28 and TRBJ1-6 gives the whole variable domain DVKVTQSSRYLVKRTGEKVFLECVQDMDHENMFWYRQDPGLGLRLIYFSYDVKMKEKGDIPEGYSVSREKKERFSLILESASTNQTSMYLCASSYLAGGMGSPLHFGNGTRLTVT.

V usage is TRBV14 and J usage is TRBJ2-7; maybe TRBD2 (6 bases). This CDR3 region has 16 residues. Germline lookup yields CDR1 SGHDN and CDR2 FVKESK. V was clipped by 1 base and J by 0 bases, with 13 bases between them. The CDR3, as DNA: TGTGCCAGCAGCCAAGTTGGGGCGGGGAGCTCCTACGAGCAGTACTTC. This gives the protein CASSQVGAGSSYEQYF.

This sequence joins TRBV14 and TRBJ2-3; 9 bases are shared with TRBD1. CDR1 is SGHDN and CDR2 is FVKESK in the germline V gene. This CDR3 has 16 amino acids. Trimming cost V 1 base and J 6 bases; bases outside gene matches: 8. CDR3 in DNA: TGTGCCAGCAGCCAAGTTGGACAGGGGTTTTCGGATACGCAGTATTTT. This gives the protein CASSQVGQGFSDTQYF.

This clone was recorded a few times. V usage is TRBV28 and J usage is TRBJ2-6; 12 bases are a match to TRBD2. Germline V gene data show CDR1 as MDHEN and CDR2 as SYDVKM. Losses at the gene ends were 3 bases for V and 2 bases for J; bases not matched to a gene: 8. This CDR3 spans 19 amino acids. The CDR3 is CASSLSSGRAIAGANVLTF. The CDR3 coding sequence is TGTGCCAGCAGTTTGTCTAGCGGGAGGGCCATTGCTGGGGCCAACGTCCTGACTTTC.

This clone was seen once. The rearrangement joins TRBV9 to TRBJ2-1, with TRBD1 matching over 7 bases. This CDR3 has 15 amino acids. The junction had 8 bases not matched to a gene; V was cut back by 4 bases and J by 4 bases. The germline CDR1 and CDR2 sequences are SGDLS and YYNGEE. CDR3 in amino acids: CASSLVTGLYNEQFF. Here the CDR3 DNA reads TGTGCCAGCAGCCTGGTGACAGGGCTTTACAATGAGCAGTTCTTC.

V gene TRBV30 combines with J gene TRBJ1-5; D is unclear. CDR3 size: 13 residues. V was clipped by 7 bases and J by 7 bases, with 17 bases between them. Germline V gene data show CDR1 as GTSNPN and CDR2 as SVGIG (reference sequence). CDR3 bases: TGTGCCTCATCCCGGGAAGGGCGGCAGCCCCAGCATTTT. Protein sequence: CASSREGRQPQHF. The full variable domain, rest sourced from reference TRBV30 and TRBJ1-5, is SQTIHQWPATLVQPVGSPLSLECTVEGTSNPNLYWYRQAAGRGLQLLFYSVGIGQISSEVPQNLSASRPQDRQFILSSKKLLLSDSGFYLCASSREGRQPQHFGDGTRLSIL.

The J gene is TRBJ1-1, the V gene TRBV10-3; 8 bases match TRBD1. The germline V gene encodes CDR1 ENHRY and CDR2 SYGVKD. After removal of 5 bases from V and 3 bases from J, the junction contained 8 bases not matched to a gene. This CDR3 is 15 amino acids long. CDR3 DNA sequence: TGTGCCATCAGTTTACAGGGGGTCGGAGACACTGAAGCTTTCTTT. This gives the protein CAISLQGVGDTEAFF.

The chain combines TRBV29-1 with TRBJ2-3; D remains unclear. CDR1 and CDR2 from the germline V gene are SQVTM and ANQGSEA. The V end lost 7 bases, the J end lost 2 bases, and 7 bases lay between the germline ends. The CDR3 totals 11 residues. The CDR3 bases are TGCAGCGCCGACCCCACAGATACGCAGTATTTT. Its translation is CSADPTDTQYF.

This clone was counted a few times. The chain employs TRBV4-2 and TRBJ1-1; possibly TRBD1 for D (6 bases). This CDR3 region has 16 residues. V dropped 0 bases and J dropped 2 bases, with 13 bases sitting between them. Germline values: CDR1 LGHNA, CDR2 YNFKEQ. Here the CDR3 reads CASSQDFRGGNTEAFF. DNA of the CDR3: TGTGCCAGCAGCCAAGATTTCAGGGGTGGCAACACTGAAGCTTTCTTT.

Note on this clone: The sample contains more than one DNA sequence encoding this CDR3. The chain combines TRBV5-1 with TRBJ1-1, with TRBD1 as a possible D gene (5 bases). Trimming cost V 4 bases and J 1 base, with 14 bases left between them. This CDR3 has 15 amino acids. Germline loops: CDR1 SGHRS, CDR2 YFSETQ. CDR3 region: CASSLDQGRNTEAFF. CDR3 bases: TGCGCCAGCAGCCTGGACCAGGGTCGGAACACTGAAGCTTTCTTT.

The chain is built from TRBV4-3 and TRBJ1-2; D unresolved. V lost 1 base to trimming and J lost 1 base, with 10 bases between them. This CDR3 has 15 amino acids. Germline CDR1 is LGHNA and CDR2 is YSLEER. The CDR3 here is CASSQAVEVNYGYTF. The CDR3 DNA reads TGCGCCAGCAGCCAAGCGGTAGAGGTTAACTATGGCTACACCTTC.

At least ten counts were recorded for this clone. The CDR3 DNA is TGTGCCAGCAGCCAAGAACAGTTTGAAGCTTTCTTT. Protein sequence: CASSQEQFEAFF. This rearrangement joins TRBV14 to TRBJ1-1; D call uncertain. Germline loops: CDR1 SGHDN, CDR2 FVKESK. V was shortened by 0 bases and J by 7 bases, with 6 bases between the two germline ends. The CDR3 has 12 residues.

The chain joins TRBV4-3 to TRBJ1-2; D is ambiguous. The length of the CDR3 is 16 residues. Germline-derived CDR1 and CDR2 are LGHNA and YSLEER. The V end was cut by 0 bases, the J end by 3 bases, with 14 bases between. The CDR3 is CASSQEWSSVDYGYTF. The CDR3 nucleotides are TGCGCCAGCAGCCAAGAATGGTCCTCTGTTGACTATGGCTACACCTTC.

This clone showed up just a few times. The chain uses TRBV29-1 and TRBJ2-5; D is unclear. The germline V and J ends were trimmed by 5 bases and 4 bases, with 11 bases remaining between them. CDR1 SQVTM and CDR2 ANQGSEA come from the germline V gene. The CDR3 contains 12 residues. The CDR3 is CSVLQARETQYF. CDR3 DNA: TGCAGCGTTTTGCAAGCGCGAGAGACCCAGTACTTC.

The chain combines TRBV19 with TRBJ2-4, with 15 bases identical to TRBD2. The CDR3 runs 17 residues. Germline V gene sequence: CDR1 LNHDA, CDR2 SQIVND (reference sequence). V was clipped by 7 bases and J by 3 bases; unmatched bases: 7. CDR3 amino acids: CASTGLAGGRGKNIQYF. The CDR3 nucleotides are TGTGCCAGTACGGGACTAGCGGGGGGCCGGGGCAAAAACATTCAGTACTTC.

The chain carries TRBV7-9 and TRBJ1-2, with no clear D. Germline CDR1 reads SEHNR; CDR2 reads FQNEAQ (reference sequence). This CDR3 comprises 14 residues. The ends were cut back, 5 bases at V and 2 bases at J, with 12 bases in the middle. CDR3 protein: CASSQEARNYGYTF. CDR3 bases: TGTGCCAGCAGCCAAGAGGCCAGAAACTATGGCTACACCTTC. Combining the CDR3 with reference TRBV7-9 and TRBJ1-2 gives the whole variable domain DTGVSQNPRHKITKRGQNVTFRCDPISEHNRLYWYRQTLGQGPEFLTYFQNEAQLEKSRLLSDRFSAERPKGSFSTLEIQRTEQGDSAMYLCASSQEARNYGYTFGSGTRLTVV.

A few counts support this clone. The rearrangement links TRBV7-2 to TRBJ2-3; the match to TRBD2 covers 11 bases. The CDR3 is 16 amino acids. The V and J ends lost 5 bases and 5 bases, in that order; junction bases with no gene match: 9. Germline V CDR1 and CDR2: SGHTA, FQGNSA. The CDR3 DNA reads TGTGCCAGCAGCCTGGCACTAGCGGGAGCCCAAGATACGCAGTATTTT. This translates into CASSLALAGAQDTQYF. Based on the CDR3 plus reference TRBV7-2 and TRBJ2-3, the full variable domain is GAGVSQSPSNKVTEKGKDVELRCDPISGHTALYWYRQSLGQGLEFLIYFQGNSAPDKSGLPSDRFSAERTGGSVSTLTIQRTQQEDSAVYLCASSLALAGAQDTQYFGPGTRLTVL.

This clone showed up just a few times. The rearrangement joins TRBV7-2 to TRBJ2-1; D possibly corresponds to TRBD2 (5 bases). The CDR3 spans 14 residues. V was trimmed by 5 bases and J by 9 bases, leaving 17 bases between them. Germline V gene sequence: CDR1 SGHTA, CDR2 FQGNSA. CDR3 DNA: TGTGCCAGCAGCGTAGACCGTAGCGTGAGTGAGCAGTTCTTC. It encodes CASSVDRSVSEQFF.

The rearrangement joins TRBV29-1 to TRBJ1-4; D is ambiguous. Germline V gives CDR1 SQVTM, CDR2 ANQGSEA. The CDR3 consists of 11 residues. The V end was cut by 7 bases, the J end by 7 bases, with 10 bases between. The CDR3 region has the DNA TGCAGCGCCACCTCACCTGAAAAACTGTTTTTT. Its protein is CSATSPEKLFF.

The CDR3 spells CASSVTGAGDNEQFF. Written as DNA, the CDR3 is TGTGCCAGCAGCGTAACCGGGGCTGGAGACAATGAGCAGTTCTTC. The chain uses TRBV9 and TRBJ2-1; either TRBD1 or TRBD2 may fit D (5 bases each). The V and J ends lost 1 base and 5 bases respectively, with 13 bases between them. Germline V gives CDR1 SGDLS, CDR2 YYNGEE. This CDR3 is built from 15 residues.